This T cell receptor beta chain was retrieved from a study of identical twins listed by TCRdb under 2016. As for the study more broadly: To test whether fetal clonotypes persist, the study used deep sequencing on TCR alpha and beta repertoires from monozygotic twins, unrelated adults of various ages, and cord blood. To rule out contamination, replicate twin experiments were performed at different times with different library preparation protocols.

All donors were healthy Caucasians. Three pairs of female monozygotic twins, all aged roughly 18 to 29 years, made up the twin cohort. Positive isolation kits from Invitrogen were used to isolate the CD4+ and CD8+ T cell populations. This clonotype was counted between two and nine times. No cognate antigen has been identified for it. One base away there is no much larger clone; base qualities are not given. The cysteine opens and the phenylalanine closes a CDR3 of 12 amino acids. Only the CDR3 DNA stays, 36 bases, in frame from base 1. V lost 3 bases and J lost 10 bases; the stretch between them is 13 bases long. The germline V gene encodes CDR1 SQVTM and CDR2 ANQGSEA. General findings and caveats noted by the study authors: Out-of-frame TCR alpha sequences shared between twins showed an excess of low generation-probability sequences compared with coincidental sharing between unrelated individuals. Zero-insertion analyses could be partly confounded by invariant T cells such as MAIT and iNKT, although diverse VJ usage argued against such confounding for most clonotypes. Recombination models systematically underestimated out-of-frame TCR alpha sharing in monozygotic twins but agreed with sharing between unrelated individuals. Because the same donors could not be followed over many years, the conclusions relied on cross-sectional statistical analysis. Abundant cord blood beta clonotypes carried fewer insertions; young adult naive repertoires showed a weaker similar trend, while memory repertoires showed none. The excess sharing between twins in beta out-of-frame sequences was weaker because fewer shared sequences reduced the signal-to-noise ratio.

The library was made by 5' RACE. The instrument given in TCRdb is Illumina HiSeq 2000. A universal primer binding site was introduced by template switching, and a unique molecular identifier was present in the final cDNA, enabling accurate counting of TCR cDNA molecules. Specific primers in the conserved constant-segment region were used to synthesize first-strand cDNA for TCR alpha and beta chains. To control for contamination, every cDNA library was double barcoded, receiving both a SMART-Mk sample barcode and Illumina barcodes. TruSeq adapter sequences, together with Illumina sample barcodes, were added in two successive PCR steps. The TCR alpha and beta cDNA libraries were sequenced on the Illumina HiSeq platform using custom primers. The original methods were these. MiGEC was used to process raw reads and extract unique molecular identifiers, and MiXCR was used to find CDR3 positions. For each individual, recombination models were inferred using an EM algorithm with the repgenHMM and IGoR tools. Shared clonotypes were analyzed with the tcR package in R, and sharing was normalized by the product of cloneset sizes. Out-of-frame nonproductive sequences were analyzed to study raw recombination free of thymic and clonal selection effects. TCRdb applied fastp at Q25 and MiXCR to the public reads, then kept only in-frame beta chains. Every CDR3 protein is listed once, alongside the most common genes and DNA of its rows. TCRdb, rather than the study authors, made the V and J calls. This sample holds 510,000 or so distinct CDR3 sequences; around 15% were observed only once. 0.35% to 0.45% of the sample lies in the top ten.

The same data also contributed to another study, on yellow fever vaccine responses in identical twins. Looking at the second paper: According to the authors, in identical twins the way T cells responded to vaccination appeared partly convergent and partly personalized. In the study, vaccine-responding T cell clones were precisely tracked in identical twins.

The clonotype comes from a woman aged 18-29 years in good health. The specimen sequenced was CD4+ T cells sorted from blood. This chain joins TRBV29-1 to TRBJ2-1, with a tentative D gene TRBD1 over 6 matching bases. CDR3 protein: CSVDSGVVEQFF. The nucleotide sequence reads TGCAGCGTTGATTCAGGGGTCGTAGAGCAGTTCTTC.